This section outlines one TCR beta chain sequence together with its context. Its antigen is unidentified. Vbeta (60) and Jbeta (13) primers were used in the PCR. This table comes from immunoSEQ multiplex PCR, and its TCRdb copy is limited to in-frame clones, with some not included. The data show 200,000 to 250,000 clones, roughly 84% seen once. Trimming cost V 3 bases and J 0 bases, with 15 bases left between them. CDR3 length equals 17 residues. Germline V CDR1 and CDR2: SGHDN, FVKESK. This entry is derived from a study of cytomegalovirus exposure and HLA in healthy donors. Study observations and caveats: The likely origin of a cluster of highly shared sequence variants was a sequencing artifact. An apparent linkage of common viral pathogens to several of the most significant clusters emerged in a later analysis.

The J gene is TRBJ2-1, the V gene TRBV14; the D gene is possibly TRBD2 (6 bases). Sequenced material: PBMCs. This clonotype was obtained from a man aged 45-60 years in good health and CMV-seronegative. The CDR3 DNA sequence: TGTGCCAGCAGCCAGGTAGGAGGGGCGAGCTCCTACAATGAGCAGTTCTTC. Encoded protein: CASSQVGGASSYNEQFF.